One sample yielded the 8 T cell receptor beta chains listed below, sequenced in a study of control samples from healthy donors and cancer patients. The repertoire was sequenced with immunoSEQ multiplex PCR; TCRdb's copy has only in-frame clones and lacks some. The top ten clones hold 1.5% of a sample with 150,000 to 200,000 clones, roughly nine tenths of them seen once. The sequenced sample consisted of blood. Receptor source: a woman in her 30s in good health.

This clone has only one observation. This chain links TRBV11-3 with TRBJ1-1; the match to TRBD1 covers 9 bases. Germline values: CDR1 SGHNT, CDR2 YENEEA. V shed 1 base, J shed 1 base, and the junction held 1 base outside the gene matches. This CDR3 has 15 residues. The CDR3 spells CASSLGTGANTEAFF. In DNA, the CDR3 is TGTGCCAGCAGCTTAGGGACAGGGGCGAACACTGAAGCTTTCTTT.

The CDR3 DNA is TGTGCCAGCAGCCCTCAGGACAGGGAACCCTACAATGAGCAGTTCTTC. This translates into CASSPQDREPYNEQFF. The J gene is TRBJ2-1, the V gene TRBV3-1 (or the pseudogene TRBV3-2); 8 bases map to TRBD1. Germline CDR1 reads LGHDT; CDR2 reads YNNKEL (reference sequence). The V gene end was trimmed by 4 bases and the J gene end by 2 bases; junction bases not matched to a gene: 7. The CDR3 consists of 16 residues.

The chain recombines TRBV6-4 with TRBJ1-2; D gene unclear. CDR3 length equals 11 residues. Per germline, CDR1 MRHNA and CDR2 SNTAGT. Trimming removed 1 base at V and 7 bases at J, with 4 bases between. For the CDR3, the DNA is TGTGCCAGCAGTGACTTGAGTGGCTACACCTTC. Translated: CASSDLSGYTF.

V gene TRBV7-3 combines with J gene TRBJ2-1; 9 nucleotides line up with TRBD2. CDR1 is SGHTA and CDR2 is FQGTGA in the germline V gene. Losses at the gene ends were 3 bases for V and 2 bases for J; bases not matched to a gene: 8. The CDR3 length is 17 residues. The CDR3 region has the DNA TGTGCCAGCAGCTTGGCCCCGGGACTAGCAGCCTACAATGAGCAGTTCTTC. It is translated as CASSLAPGLAAYNEQFF.

This clone was seen a few times. The chain employs TRBV7-9 and TRBJ1-1; D gene ambiguous. The V and J ends lost 1 base and 1 base respectively, with 4 bases between them. The CDR3 contains 13 residues. CDR1 is SEHNR and CDR2 is FQNEAQ in the germline V gene (reference sequence). The CDR3 nucleotides read TGTGCCAGCAGCTTAGAGGCGAACACTGAAGCTTTCTTT. Protein: CASSLEANTEAFF.

The chain links TRBV24-1 to TRBJ2-2; TRBD2 matches 14 bases. Germline loops: CDR1 KGHDR, CDR2 SFDVKD. The CDR3 has 15 amino acids. The ends lost 8 bases at V and 7 bases at J; junction bases unmatched: 5. Written as DNA, the CDR3 is TGTGCCACCATGGGGACTAGCGGGAGTAACGGGGAGCTGTTTTTT. This codes for CATMGTSGSNGELFF.

The chain employs TRBV6-5 and TRBJ1-2, with a weak D call TRBD1 (5 bases). V was clipped by 7 bases and J by 1 base, with 7 bases between them. This CDR3 contains 12 residues. Germline loops: CDR1 MNHEY, CDR2 SVGAGI. This CDR3 reads CASNRLNYGYTF. The CDR3 DNA is TGTGCCAGCAACAGGCTTAACTATGGCTACACCTTC.

CDR3: CASSESWSQGVETQYF. Here the CDR3 DNA reads TGTGCCAGCAGTGAGAGTTGGAGTCAGGGGGTAGAGACCCAGTACTTC. V is TRBV25-1 and J is TRBJ2-5; 7 bases are shared with TRBD1. CDR1 and CDR2 from the germline V gene are MGHDK and SYGVNS. Trimming cost V 3 bases and J 4 bases; bases outside gene matches: 11. This CDR3 comprises 16 residues.